These 6 T cell receptor beta chains came from one sample sequenced in a study of blood T cells in healthy people across ages. The use of a sample-barcoded 5' primer and a J-beta primer mix characterized a second PCR of about 7 to 12 cycles. TCRdb analysed the 5' RACE reads with MiXCR anew, one entry per CDR3 protein. The sample has around 1.5 million distinct CDR3 sequences, 59% seen once. Sequencing used blood. The receptors shown here come from a man aged 18 to 29 in good health.

This clonotype was counted once. The V and J genes are TRBV7-9 and TRBJ1-1; D call uncertain. The CDR3 length is 12 residues. Trimming left V 1 base short and J 11 bases short, with 11 bases between. Germline V gives CDR1 SEHNR, CDR2 FQNEAQ (reference sequence). The CDR3 nucleotides read TGTGCCAGCAGCTTAGTCGCCGGCTGGGCTTTCTTT. Translation gives CASSLVAGWAFF.

This clonotype was observed many times. V usage is TRBV3-1 and J usage is TRBJ2-2, with a possible D match to TRBD1 (5 bases). This CDR3 has 15 residues. V was clipped by 4 bases and J by 7 bases, with 16 bases between them. The V gene's germline CDR1 is LGHDT and CDR2 YNNKEL (reference sequence). CDR3 region: CASSPRVGAGGELFF. CDR3 sequence (DNA): TGTGCCAGCAGCCCCCGGGTAGGGGCTGGCGGGGAGCTGTTTTTT.

The rearrangement links TRBV7-8 to TRBJ2-1; D perhaps matches TRBD2 (7 bases). V lost 1 base and J lost 8, with 18 bases in between. The CDR3 length is 16 residues. CDR1 is SGHVS, CDR2 FQNEAQ, per germline. The CDR3 DNA reads TGTGCCAGCAGCTTAGGGTCGGTGAGGGGGGGCGATGAGCAGTTCTTC. It yields the protein CASSLGSVRGGDEQFF.

The V and J genes are TRBV10-2 and TRBJ1-2; TRBD1 aligns across 9 bases. There are 13 residues in the CDR3. The germline gives CDR1 WSHSY, CDR2 SAAADI. V shed 8 bases and J 4 bases; nucleotides not matched to a gene: 5. The CDR3 coding sequence is TGCGCCAGCGGAACAGGGGGCATCTATGGCTACACCTTC. Its translation: CASGTGGIYGYTF.

The chain recombines TRBV28 with TRBJ2-4; the D is unclear. The J call may be mistaken, given a closer DNA end match to TRBJ2-7. The CDR3 contains 14 residues. CDR1 is MDHEN and CDR2 is SYDVKM in the germline V gene. The CDR3 nucleotides read TGTGCCAGCAGTTCCCCAGACCTAAAATACGAGCAGTACTTC. Encoded protein: CASSSPDLKYEQYF.

This clonotype was counted between two and nine times. The chain links TRBV27 to TRBJ2-4, with TRBD1 identical over 10 bases. TRBJ2-7 explains the end of the DNA better; the J call may be wrong. The CDR3 sequence is 14 residues long. The germline CDR1 and CDR2 sequences are MNHEY and SMNVEV (reference sequence). CDR3 loop: CASSPLDRGIEQYF. The CDR3 DNA follows: TGTGCCAGCAGTCCATTGGACAGGGGGATCGAGCAGTACTTC.